The sequence of this TCR beta chain was determined in a study of T cells in Graves' hyperthyroidism and ophthalmopathy. Study-level results: The model made its ophthalmopathy prediction, and onset followed a median roughly 6.5 months later.

This clonotype has a count of ten or more. The antigen is unknown. The CDR3 regions of TCR beta were amplified from RNA transcripts. The HTBI primer set was used in a first-round RT-PCR of the TCR CDR3. TCRdb independently ran MiXCR on the multiplex PCR reads; one entry per CDR3 protein. The sample lists around 600,000 distinct CDR3 sequences, 13% to 15% occurring once. Germline V gene sequence: CDR1 DFQATT, CDR2 SNEGSKA (reference sequence). The trim removed 5 bases at V and 4 bases at J, leaving 5 bases unmatched. The CDR3 is 13 residues long. The origin of this receptor is a woman aged 50 to 60 with Graves' ophthalmopathy. The sequenced sample consisted of blood. This chain connects TRBV20-1 to TRBJ2-7, with TRBD1 identical over 10 bases. The CDR3 spells CSARGQGSYEQYF. The CDR3 coding sequence is TGCAGTGCTCGGGGACAGGGGTCTTACGAGCAGTACTTC.